The clone carrying this T cell receptor beta chain was counted a few times. V lost 2 bases and J 8 bases, leaving 16 bases between the germline ends. The V gene's germline CDR1 is GTSNPN and CDR2 SVGIG (reference sequence). The CDR3 runs to 14 residues. The data originate from a study of shared clonotypes between healthy human individuals. Original analysis: ImmunoSEQ only sent back junction sequences with no quality scores, so filtering was done differently. Assay used: immunoSEQ multiplex PCR; TCRdb lists only in-frame clones, some missing. V, J and clone size are those of that table, while D and trimming were read from the DNA. The sample includes some 2 million clones, 90% to 95% of them seen just once.

This sequence was found in a man aged 18 to 30 in good health. The J gene is TRBJ1-3, the V gene TRBV30; D uncertain. Sample: naive CD4+ T cells sorted from blood. The subset was: CD45RA+ positively selected. In DNA form, the CDR3 reads TGTGCCTGGAGTCCAAACAGTGTTCAATACACCATATATTTT. Translating it yields CAWSPNSVQYTIYF.